These 23 T cell receptor beta chains share one sample of origin, sequenced in a study of cytomegalovirus exposure and HLA in healthy donors (dated by TCRdb to about 2017). The library was generated by the immunoSEQ multiplex PCR assay. The multiplex PCR relied on a mix of 60 forward primers for TCR Vbeta segments and 13 reverse primers for TCR Jbeta segments. TCRdb holds this immuneACCESS table with in-frame rearrangements only. Some clones are missing; in checked studies, unresolved V genes explain under half, and the rest has no known cause. This sample comprises 150,000 to 200,000 clones, around 80% of them detected only once. Roughly an eighth of the sample goes to the ten largest clones. The specimen was PBMCs. The source is a woman between 45 and 65 years old in good health and CMV-seropositive.

This chain uses TRBV4-1 with TRBJ2-5, with 8 bases matching TRBD1. V dropped 4 bases and J dropped 5; count of bases not matched to a gene: 12. The CDR3 totals 16 residues. Germline-derived CDR1 and CDR2 are MGHRA and YSYEKL. The CDR3, as DNA: TGCGCCAGCAGCCTGGGAGGTCCAGGGGGCGCGGAGACCCAGTACTTC. Encoded protein: CASSLGGPGGAETQYF.

The chain is built from TRBV15 and TRBJ1-5, with TRBD1 matching 10 bases. CDR3 length equals 16 residues. V lost 6 bases to trimming and J lost 6 bases; unmatched junction nucleotides: 11. Germline CDR1 LNHNV, CDR2 YYDKDF (reference sequence). The DNA for the CDR3 is TGTGCCACCAGGGAGGGGACAGGGGTCTTCCGTCAGCCCCAGCATTTT. Protein: CATREGTGVFRQPQHF. The whole variable domain, remainder taken from reference TRBV15 and TRBJ1-5, is DAMVIQNPRYQVTQFGKPVTLSCSQTLNHNVMYWYQQKSSQAPKLLFHYYDKDFNNEADTPDNFQSRRPNTSFCFLDIRSPGLGDTAMYLCATREGTGVFRQPQHFGDGTRLSIL.

This chain joins TRBV18 and TRBJ2-7, with D unclear. Germline assignment: CDR1 KGHSH and CDR2 LQKENI. Deletions cut 6 bases from V and 2 bases from J, with 14 bases between. The CDR3 length is 14 residues. This chain's CDR3 is CASSPRRSTYEQYF. The CDR3 nucleotides read TGTGCCAGCTCCCCCCGGAGAAGTACCTACGAGCAGTACTTC.

The rearrangement uses TRBV11-2 and TRBJ1-5; D gene uncertain. The V gene's germline CDR1 is SGHAT and CDR2 FQNNGV. The length of the CDR3 is 13 residues. V was pared by 5 bases and J by 5 bases, with 10 bases between. The CDR3 region has the DNA TGTGCCAGCAGCCTCCGTCGGGATCAGCCCCAGCATTTT. Its translation is CASSLRRDQPQHF.

As to this clone: At one end, the junction sequence differs from germline, possibly due to a read error. At the DNA level, this CDR3 is encoded by other sequences in the same sample as well. V usage is TRBV7-8 and J usage is TRBJ1-6; no firm D call. Germline V gene lookup returns CDR1 SGHVS and CDR2 FQNEAQ. This CDR3 comprises 15 residues. CDR3 protein: CASSFRSGYKSPLHF. As DNA, the CDR3 is TGTGCCAGCAGCTTCAGATCGGGGTATAAGTCACCCCTCCACTTT.

The chain carries TRBV30 and TRBJ1-5; no clear D. From germline, CDR1 is GTSNPN and CDR2 SVGIG (reference sequence). The CDR3 runs to 14 residues. Trimming took off 2 bases at V and 1 base at J, with 9 bases between the two ends. CDR3 protein: CAWSRGNSNQPQHF. The CDR3 DNA follows: TGTGCCTGGAGTCGAGGGAACAGCAATCAGCCCCAGCATTTT. The full variable domain, its missing parts supplied by reference TRBV30 and TRBJ1-5, is SQTIHQWPATLVQPVGSPLSLECTVEGTSNPNLYWYRQAAGRGLQLLFYSVGIGQISSEVPQNLSASRPQDRQFILSSKKLLLSDSGFYLCAWSRGNSNQPQHFGDGTRLSIL.

There are a few counts of this clone. The V call is TRBV30, the J call TRBJ1-1; no reliable D call. The germline CDR1 and CDR2 sequences are GTSNPN and SVGIG (reference sequence). CDR3 length: 14 amino acids. V lost 8 bases to trimming and J lost 4 bases, with 20 bases between them. CDR3 residues: CALTRDLFRTEAFF. Here the CDR3 DNA reads TGTGCCCTAACCCGGGATCTCTTTCGCACTGAAGCTTTCTTT.

The J gene is TRBJ2-1, the V gene TRBV5-6; maybe TRBD2 (6 bases). Per germline, CDR1 SGHDT and CDR2 YYEEEE. The germline V and J ends were trimmed by 4 bases and 5 bases, with 16 bases remaining between them. The CDR3 covers 15 residues. CDR3 sequence: CASSPGLRYDNEQFF. The DNA of the CDR3 is TGTGCCAGCAGCCCGGGACTGAGATATGACAATGAGCAGTTCTTC.

This clone was seen a handful of times. The chain joins TRBV7-2 to TRBJ1-1; no firm D call. The V and J ends lost 5 bases and 4 bases respectively, with 11 bases between them. Germline lookup yields CDR1 SGHTA and CDR2 FQGNSA. CDR3 length: 13 residues. This CDR3 reads CASSPTRGTEAFF. CDR3 nucleotides: TGTGCCAGCAGCCCAACGCGGGGCACTGAAGCTTTCTTT. Full variable domain (remainder filled in from reference TRBV7-2 and TRBJ1-1): GAGVSQSPSNKVTEKGKDVELRCDPISGHTALYWYRQSLGQGLEFLIYFQGNSAPDKSGLPSDRFSAERTGGSVSTLTIQRTQQEDSAVYLCASSPTRGTEAFFGQGTRLTVV.

This clone was counted a few times. The V and J genes are TRBV6-6 and TRBJ1-6; the D gene is possibly TRBD1 (6 bases). The CDR3 is made up of 14 amino acids. Trimming left V 2 bases short and J 10 bases short, with 12 bases between. The germline V gene has CDR1 MNHNY and CDR2 SVGAGI (reference sequence). CDR3 residues: CASSYRGQRSPLHF. In DNA, the CDR3 is TGTGCCAGCAGTTACAGGGGACAACGATCACCCCTCCACTTT.

This clone was seen a few times. The chain recombines TRBV6-5 with TRBJ1-2; no definite D call. CDR1 is MNHEY, CDR2 SVGAGI, per germline. V lost 4 bases to trimming and J lost 8 bases, with 11 bases between them. CDR3 length: 12 residues. The CDR3 region has the DNA TGTGCCAGCAGTTCCTTGGACTCAGGCTACACCTTC. Its protein is CASSSLDSGYTF.

J is TRBJ1-1 and V is TRBV29-1; 8 positions match TRBD1. Trimming removed 7 bases from V and 6 bases from J; junction bases left unmatched: 19. The germline CDR1 and CDR2 sequences are SQVTM and ANQGSEA. The CDR3 length is 16 residues. Here the CDR3 DNA reads TGCAGCGCCAAGTCACAGACAGGGGCCCAAGATGCTGAAGCTTTCTTT. Protein: CSAKSQTGAQDAEAFF.

V gene TRBV14 combines with J gene TRBJ1-1, with TRBD1 as a possible D gene (6 bases). V shed 4 bases and J shed 5 bases, with 11 bases lying between them. The CDR3 is 13 amino acids. CDR1 is SGHDN and CDR2 is FVKESK in the germline V gene. CDR3 sequence: CASSLNRVTEAFF. The CDR3 nucleotides are TGTGCCAGCAGCCTAAACAGGGTTACTGAAGCTTTCTTT.

V and J are TRBV2 and TRBJ2-1, with D perhaps matching TRBD1 (5 bases). This CDR3 region has 13 residues. Germline values: CDR1 SNHLY, CDR2 FYNNEI. Deletions cut 8 bases from V and 9 bases from J, with 17 bases between. The CDR3 nucleotides read TGTGCCAGCTCTCTCCTGGGCCAGGGTGAGCAGTTCTTC. It specifies CASSLLGQGEQFF. The full variable domain, in which reference TRBV2 and TRBJ2-1 provide the parts outside the CDR3, is EPEVTQTPSHQVTQMGQEVILRCVPISNHLYFYWYRQILGQKVEFLVSFYNNEISEKSEIFDDQFSVERPDGSNFTLKIRSTKLEDSAMYFCASSLLGQGEQFFGPGTRLTVL.

V is TRBV4-2 and J is TRBJ2-7; maybe TRBD2 (6 bases). The CDR3 covers 15 residues. Germline V lookup: CDR1 LGHNA, CDR2 YNFKEQ. Trimming left V 0 bases short and J 6 bases short, with 15 bases between. CDR3 sequence: CASSQDQVREAEQYF. The CDR3 DNA reads TGTGCCAGCAGCCAAGATCAGGTCAGGGAGGCCGAGCAGTACTTC.

This chain connects TRBV9 to TRBJ1-2; TRBD1 matches 9 bases. The CDR3 loop spans 16 amino acids. V lost 4 bases to trimming and J lost 7 bases; unmatched junction nucleotides: 14. Germline V gene sequence: CDR1 SGDLS, CDR2 YYNGEE. The CDR3 protein is CASSPDLGQGVLGYTF. CDR3 nucleotide sequence: TGTGCCAGCAGCCCAGATTTGGGACAGGGAGTTCTTGGCTACACCTTC.

The CDR3 DNA is TGTGCCATCAGCCAGCGAACCGGGGAGCTGTTTTTT. Its protein is CAISQRTGELFF. The genes are TRBV10-3 and TRBJ2-2; D gene uncertain. CDR3 length: 12 residues. Trimming left V 6 bases short and J 5 bases short, with 7 bases between. Germline CDR1 reads ENHRY; CDR2 reads SYGVKD.

This clone was observed a handful of times. V usage is TRBV2 and J usage is TRBJ2-2; D not certain. This CDR3 comprises 13 residues. V lost 6 bases, J lost 4 bases, and 9 bases lay in between. The germline V gene encodes CDR1 SNHLY and CDR2 FYNNEI. The CDR3 loop is CASRLQPTGELFF. CDR3 sequence (DNA): TGTGCCAGCAGGTTACAGCCCACCGGGGAGCTGTTTTTT.

The chain has TRBV2 and TRBJ1-6, with a weak D call TRBD1 (5 bases). CDR1 and CDR2 from the germline V gene are SNHLY and FYNNEI. This CDR3 comprises 15 residues. Trimming took 9 bases from V and 1 from J, leaving 13 bases between them. CDR3 DNA sequence: TGTGCCAGTACGATGGGGGGTTCCTATAATTCACCCCTCCACTTT. Protein: CASTMGGSYNSPLHF. Variable domain in full (rest from reference TRBV2 and TRBJ1-6): EPEVTQTPSHQVTQMGQEVILRCVPISNHLYFYWYRQILGQKVEFLVSFYNNEISEKSEIFDDQFSVERPDGSNFTLKIRSTKLEDSAMYFCASTMGGSYNSPLHFGNGTRLTVT.

The sample holds one count of this clone. The rearrangement links TRBV10-1 to TRBJ2-1, with TRBD2 identical over 11 bases. V lost 6 bases to trimming and J lost 9 bases; unmatched junction nucleotides: 13. From germline, CDR1 is WNHNN and CDR2 SYGVQD (reference sequence). CDR3 length: 16 amino acids. The CDR3 spells CASSPVAGGPVSEQFF. The CDR3 region has the DNA TGCGCCAGCAGCCCCGTAGCGGGGGGGCCGGTGAGTGAGCAGTTCTTC.

The chain has TRBV5-1 and TRBJ2-5, with TRBD1 identical over 9 bases. With V trimmed by 1 base and J by 9 bases, 7 bases remained unmatched. The germline V gene encodes CDR1 SGHRS and CDR2 YFSETQ. The CDR3 contains 14 residues. The CDR3 protein is CASSLWGQGSAQYF. The CDR3 DNA reads TGCGCCAGCAGCTTGTGGGGACAGGGTTCGGCCCAGTACTTC. Combining the CDR3 with reference TRBV5-1 and TRBJ2-5 gives the whole variable domain KAGVTQTPRYLIKTRGQQVTLSCSPISGHRSVSWYQQTPGQGLQFLFEYFSETQRNKGNFPGRFSGRQFSNSRSEMNVSTLELGDSALYLCASSLWGQGSAQYFGPGTRLLVL.

A few counts support this clone. The gene calls are TRBV6-1 and TRBJ1-2; 8 bases match TRBD1. V lost 6 bases and J lost 6; bases outside the gene matches: 9. The V gene's germline CDR1 is MNHNS and CDR2 SASEGT. The length of the CDR3 is 14 residues. The CDR3 sequence: CASRLSGQVDGYTF. In nucleotides, the CDR3 is TGTGCCAGCAGATTATCGGGACAGGTAGATGGCTACACCTTC.

This clone was detected once. The chain uses TRBV27 and TRBJ2-1, with D possibly matching TRBD2 (5 bases). CDR1 MNHEY and CDR2 SMNVEV come from the germline V gene (reference sequence). This CDR3 comprises 16 residues. V lost 2 bases and J 4 bases, leaving 15 bases between the germline ends. CDR3 sequence reads: CASSLMAGPTYNEQFF. The DNA for the CDR3 is TGTGCCAGCAGTTTAATGGCGGGCCCGACTTACAATGAGCAGTTCTTC.